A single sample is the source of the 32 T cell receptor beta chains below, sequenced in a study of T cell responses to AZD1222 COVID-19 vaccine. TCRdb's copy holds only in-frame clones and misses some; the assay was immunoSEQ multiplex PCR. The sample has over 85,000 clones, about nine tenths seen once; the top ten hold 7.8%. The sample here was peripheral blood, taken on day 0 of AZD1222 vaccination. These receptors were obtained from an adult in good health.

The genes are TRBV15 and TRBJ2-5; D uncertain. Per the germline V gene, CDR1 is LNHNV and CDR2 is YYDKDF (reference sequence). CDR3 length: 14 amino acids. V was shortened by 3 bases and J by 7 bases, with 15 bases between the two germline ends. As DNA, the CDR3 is TGTGCCACCAGCAGTGACGCAGCCCGGTGGACCCAGTACTTC. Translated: CATSSDAARWTQYF.

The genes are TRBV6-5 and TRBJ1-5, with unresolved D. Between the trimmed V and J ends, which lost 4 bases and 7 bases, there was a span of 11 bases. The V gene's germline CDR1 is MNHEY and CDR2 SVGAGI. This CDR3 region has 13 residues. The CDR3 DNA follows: TGTGCCAGCAGTTCCTCAGGTAGCCAGCCCCAGCATTTT. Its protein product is CASSSSGSQPQHF.

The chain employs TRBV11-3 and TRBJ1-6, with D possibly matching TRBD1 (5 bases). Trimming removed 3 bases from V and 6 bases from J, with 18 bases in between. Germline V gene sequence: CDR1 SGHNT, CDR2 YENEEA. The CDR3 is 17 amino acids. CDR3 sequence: CASSFIGRVGVNSPLHF. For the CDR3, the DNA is TGTGCCAGCAGCTTTATAGGCAGGGTCGGGGTTAATTCACCCCTCCACTTT. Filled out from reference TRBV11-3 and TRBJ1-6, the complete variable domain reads EAGVVQSPRYKIIEKKQPVAFWCNPISGHNTLYWYLQNLGQGPELLIRYENEEAVDDSQLPKDRFSAERLKGVDSTLKIQPAELGDSAVYLCASSFIGRVGVNSPLHFGNGTRLTVT.

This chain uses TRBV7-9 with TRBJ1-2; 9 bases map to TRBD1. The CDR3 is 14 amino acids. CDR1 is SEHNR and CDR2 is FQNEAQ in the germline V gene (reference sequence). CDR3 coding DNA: TGTACATTGCACAAACAGGGGGCGGACTATGGCTACACCTTC. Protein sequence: CTLHKQGADYGYTF.

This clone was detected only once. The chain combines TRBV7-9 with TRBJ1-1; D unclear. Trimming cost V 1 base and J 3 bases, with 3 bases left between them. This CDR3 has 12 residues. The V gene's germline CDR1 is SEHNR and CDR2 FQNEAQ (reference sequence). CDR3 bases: TGTGCCAGCAGCTTAGGATACACTGAAGCTTTCTTT. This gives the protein CASSLGYTEAFF.

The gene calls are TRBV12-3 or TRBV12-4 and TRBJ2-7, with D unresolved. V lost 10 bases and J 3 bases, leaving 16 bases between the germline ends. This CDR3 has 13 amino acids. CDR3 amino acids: CATSRDILYEQYF. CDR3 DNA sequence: TGTGCCACGAGCAGAGATATTCTCTACGAGCAGTACTTC.

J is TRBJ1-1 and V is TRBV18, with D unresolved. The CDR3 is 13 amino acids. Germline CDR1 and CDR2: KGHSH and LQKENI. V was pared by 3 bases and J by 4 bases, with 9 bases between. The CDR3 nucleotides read TGTGCCAGCTCACCTATAGAGGGCACTGAAGCTTTCTTT. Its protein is CASSPIEGTEAFF.

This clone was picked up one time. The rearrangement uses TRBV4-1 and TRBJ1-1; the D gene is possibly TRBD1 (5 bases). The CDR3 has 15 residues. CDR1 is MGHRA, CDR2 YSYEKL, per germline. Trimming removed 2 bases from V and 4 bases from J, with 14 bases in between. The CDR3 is CASSQSEGPGTEAFF. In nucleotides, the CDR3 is TGCGCCAGCAGCCAATCCGAGGGGCCCGGCACTGAAGCTTTCTTT.

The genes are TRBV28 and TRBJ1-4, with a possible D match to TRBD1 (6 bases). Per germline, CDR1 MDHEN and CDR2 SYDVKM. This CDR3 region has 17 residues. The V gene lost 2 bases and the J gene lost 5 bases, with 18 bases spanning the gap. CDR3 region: CASSLRPLTGGNEKLFF. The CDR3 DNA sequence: TGTGCCAGCAGTTTACGGCCCCTGACAGGCGGAAATGAAAAACTGTTTTTT.

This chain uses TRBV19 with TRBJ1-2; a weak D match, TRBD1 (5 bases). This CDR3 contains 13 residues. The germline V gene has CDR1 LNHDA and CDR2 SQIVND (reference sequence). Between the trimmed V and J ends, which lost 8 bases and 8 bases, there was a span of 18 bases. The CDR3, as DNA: TGTGCCAGTCAAGGGGCCGTGGTTGGAGGCTACACCTTC. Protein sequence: CASQGAVVGGYTF.

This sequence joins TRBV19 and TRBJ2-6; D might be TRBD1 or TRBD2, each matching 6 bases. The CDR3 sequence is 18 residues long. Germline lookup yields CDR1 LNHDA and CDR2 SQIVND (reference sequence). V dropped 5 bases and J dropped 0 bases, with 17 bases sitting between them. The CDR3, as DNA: TGTGCCAGTAGTGGCGTGAGGGGGGCGGGCTCTGGGGCCAACGTCCTGACTTTC. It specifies CASSGVRGAGSGANVLTF.

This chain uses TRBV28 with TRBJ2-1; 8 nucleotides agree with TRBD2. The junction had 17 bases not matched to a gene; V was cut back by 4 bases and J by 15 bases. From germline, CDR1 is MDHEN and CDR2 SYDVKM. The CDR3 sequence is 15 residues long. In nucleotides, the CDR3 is TGTGCCAGCAGTTCCCGGACTAGCCCCCTCGCCCTCCCGTTCTTC. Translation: CASSSRTSPLALPFF.

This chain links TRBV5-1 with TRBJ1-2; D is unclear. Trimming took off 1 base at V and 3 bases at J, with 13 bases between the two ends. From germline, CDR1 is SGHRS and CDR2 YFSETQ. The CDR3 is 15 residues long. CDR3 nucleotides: TGCGCCAGCAGCTTGAACTCGCAGGCCCACTATGGCTACACCTTC. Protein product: CASSLNSQAHYGYTF.

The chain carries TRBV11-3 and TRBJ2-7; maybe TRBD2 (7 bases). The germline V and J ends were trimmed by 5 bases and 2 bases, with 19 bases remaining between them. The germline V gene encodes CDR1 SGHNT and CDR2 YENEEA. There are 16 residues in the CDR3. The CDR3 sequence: CASSKGGGNEAYEQYF. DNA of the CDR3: TGTGCCAGCAGCAAAGGGGGGGGCAATGAGGCCTACGAGCAGTACTTC.

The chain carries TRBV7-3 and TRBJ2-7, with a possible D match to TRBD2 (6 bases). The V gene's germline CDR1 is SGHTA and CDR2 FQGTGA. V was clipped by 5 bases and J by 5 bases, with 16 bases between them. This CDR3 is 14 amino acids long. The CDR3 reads CASSTGTPPHEQYF. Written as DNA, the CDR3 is TGTGCCAGCAGCACGGGGACTCCCCCCCACGAGCAGTACTTC.

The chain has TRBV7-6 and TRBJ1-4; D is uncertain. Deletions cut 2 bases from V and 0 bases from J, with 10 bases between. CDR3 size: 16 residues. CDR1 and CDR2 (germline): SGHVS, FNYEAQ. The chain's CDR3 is CASSLRVPATNEKLFF. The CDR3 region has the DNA TGTGCCAGCAGCTTAAGGGTACCGGCAACTAATGAAAAACTGTTTTTT.

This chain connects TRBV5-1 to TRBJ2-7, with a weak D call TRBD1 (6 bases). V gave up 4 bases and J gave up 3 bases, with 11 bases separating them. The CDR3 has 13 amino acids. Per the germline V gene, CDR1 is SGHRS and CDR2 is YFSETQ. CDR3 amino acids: CASSEDSDYEQYF. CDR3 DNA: TGCGCCAGCAGCGAGGACAGTGACTACGAGCAGTACTTC.

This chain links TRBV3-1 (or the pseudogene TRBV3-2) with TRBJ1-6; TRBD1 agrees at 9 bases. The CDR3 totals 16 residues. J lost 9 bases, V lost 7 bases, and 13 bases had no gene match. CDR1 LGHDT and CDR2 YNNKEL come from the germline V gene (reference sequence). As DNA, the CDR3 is TGTGCCAGCACCTTCCTCTCGGGACAGGGAGGTTCACCCCTCCACTTT. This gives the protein CASTFLSGQGGSPLHF.

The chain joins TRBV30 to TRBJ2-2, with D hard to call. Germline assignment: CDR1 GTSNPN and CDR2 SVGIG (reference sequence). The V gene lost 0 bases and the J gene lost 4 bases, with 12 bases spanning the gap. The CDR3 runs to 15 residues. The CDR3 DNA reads TGTGCCTGGAGTGTTGGGCTTTGGGGCACCGGGGAGCTGTTTTTT. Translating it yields CAWSVGLWGTGELFF.

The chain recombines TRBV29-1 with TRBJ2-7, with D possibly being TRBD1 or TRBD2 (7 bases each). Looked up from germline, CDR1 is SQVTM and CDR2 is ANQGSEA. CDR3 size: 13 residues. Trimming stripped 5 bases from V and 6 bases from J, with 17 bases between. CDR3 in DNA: TGCAGCGTTTCCACAGGGGAGGGAGGCGAGCAGTACTTC. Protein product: CSVSTGEGGEQYF.

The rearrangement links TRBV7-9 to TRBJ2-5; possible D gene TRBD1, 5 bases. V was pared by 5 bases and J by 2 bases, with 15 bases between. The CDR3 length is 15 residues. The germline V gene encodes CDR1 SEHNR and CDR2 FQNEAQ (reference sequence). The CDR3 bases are TGTGCCAGCAGCCCAGGGAACTCCTTGCAAGAGACCCAGTACTTC. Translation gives CASSPGNSLQETQYF.

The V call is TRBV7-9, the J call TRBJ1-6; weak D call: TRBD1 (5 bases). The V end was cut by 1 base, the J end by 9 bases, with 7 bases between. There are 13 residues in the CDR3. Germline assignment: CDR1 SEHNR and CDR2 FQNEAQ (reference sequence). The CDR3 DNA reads TGTGCCAGCAGCTTAGGGGGGGGTTCACCCCTCCACTTT. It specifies CASSLGGGSPLHF.

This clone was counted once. The CDR3 DNA follows: TGTGCCAGCAGCCTCGAATTCTACGAGCAGTACTTC. This sequence encodes CASSLEFYEQYF. This chain joins TRBV5-4 and TRBJ2-7; D gene uncertain. Trimming took 4 bases from V and 3 from J, leaving 8 bases between them. CDR1 is SGHNT, CDR2 YYREEE, per germline (reference sequence). The length of the CDR3 is 12 residues.

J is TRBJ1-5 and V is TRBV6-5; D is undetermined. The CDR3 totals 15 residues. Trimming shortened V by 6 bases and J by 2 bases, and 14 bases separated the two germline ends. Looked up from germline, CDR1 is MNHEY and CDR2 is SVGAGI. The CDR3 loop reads CASSLAGAGNQPQHF. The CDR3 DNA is TGTGCCAGCAGCTTAGCAGGAGCGGGCAATCAGCCCCAGCATTTT.

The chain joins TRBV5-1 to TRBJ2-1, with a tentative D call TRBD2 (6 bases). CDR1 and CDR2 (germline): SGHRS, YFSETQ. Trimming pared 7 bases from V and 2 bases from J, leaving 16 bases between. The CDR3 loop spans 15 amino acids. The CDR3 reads CASAPTGGTYNEQFF. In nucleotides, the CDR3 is TGCGCCAGCGCCCCTACCGGGGGTACCTACAATGAGCAGTTCTTC.

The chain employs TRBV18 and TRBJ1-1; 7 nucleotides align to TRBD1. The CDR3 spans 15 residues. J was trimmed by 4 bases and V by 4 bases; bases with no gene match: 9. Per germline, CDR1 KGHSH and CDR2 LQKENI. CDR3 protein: CASSQLQGSGTEAFF. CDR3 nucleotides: TGTGCCAGCTCACAACTACAGGGGTCGGGCACTGAAGCTTTCTTT.

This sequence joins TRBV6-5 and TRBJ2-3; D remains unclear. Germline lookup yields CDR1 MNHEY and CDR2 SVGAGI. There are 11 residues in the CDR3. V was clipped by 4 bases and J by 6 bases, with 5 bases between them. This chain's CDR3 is CASSSRDTQYF. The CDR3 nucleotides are TGTGCCAGCAGTTCCAGGGATACGCAGTATTTT.

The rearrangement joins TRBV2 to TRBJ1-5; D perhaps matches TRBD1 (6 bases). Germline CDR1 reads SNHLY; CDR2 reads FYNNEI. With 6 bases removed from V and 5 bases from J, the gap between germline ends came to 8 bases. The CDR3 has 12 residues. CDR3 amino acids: CASRRGDQPQHF. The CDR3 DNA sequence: TGTGCCAGCAGAAGGGGGGATCAGCCCCAGCATTTT.

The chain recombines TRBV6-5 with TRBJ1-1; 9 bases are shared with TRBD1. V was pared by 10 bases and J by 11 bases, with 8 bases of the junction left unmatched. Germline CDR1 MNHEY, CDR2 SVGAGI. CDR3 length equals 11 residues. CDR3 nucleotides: TGTGCCACACTACAGGGGGCGGCCGCTTTCTTT. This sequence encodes CATLQGAAAFF.

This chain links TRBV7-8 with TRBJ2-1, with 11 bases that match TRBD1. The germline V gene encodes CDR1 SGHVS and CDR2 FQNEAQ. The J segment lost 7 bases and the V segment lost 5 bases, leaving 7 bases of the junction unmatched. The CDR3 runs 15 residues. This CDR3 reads CASSTGQGASNEQFF. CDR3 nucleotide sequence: TGTGCCAGCAGCACAGGACAGGGGGCGTCAAATGAGCAGTTCTTC.

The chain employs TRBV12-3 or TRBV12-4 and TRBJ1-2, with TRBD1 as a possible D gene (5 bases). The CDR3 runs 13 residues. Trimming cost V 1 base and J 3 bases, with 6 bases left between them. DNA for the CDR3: TGTGCCAGCAGTTTAGAGGGGTACTATGGCTACACCTTC. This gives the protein CASSLEGYYGYTF.

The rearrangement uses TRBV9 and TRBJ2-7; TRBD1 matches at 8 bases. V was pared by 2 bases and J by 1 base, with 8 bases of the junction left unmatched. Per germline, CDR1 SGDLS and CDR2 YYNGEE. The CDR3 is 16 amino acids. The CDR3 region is CASSVLAGGRSYEQYF. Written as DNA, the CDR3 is TGTGCCAGCAGCGTCTTGGCAGGGGGCAGATCCTACGAGCAGTACTTC.